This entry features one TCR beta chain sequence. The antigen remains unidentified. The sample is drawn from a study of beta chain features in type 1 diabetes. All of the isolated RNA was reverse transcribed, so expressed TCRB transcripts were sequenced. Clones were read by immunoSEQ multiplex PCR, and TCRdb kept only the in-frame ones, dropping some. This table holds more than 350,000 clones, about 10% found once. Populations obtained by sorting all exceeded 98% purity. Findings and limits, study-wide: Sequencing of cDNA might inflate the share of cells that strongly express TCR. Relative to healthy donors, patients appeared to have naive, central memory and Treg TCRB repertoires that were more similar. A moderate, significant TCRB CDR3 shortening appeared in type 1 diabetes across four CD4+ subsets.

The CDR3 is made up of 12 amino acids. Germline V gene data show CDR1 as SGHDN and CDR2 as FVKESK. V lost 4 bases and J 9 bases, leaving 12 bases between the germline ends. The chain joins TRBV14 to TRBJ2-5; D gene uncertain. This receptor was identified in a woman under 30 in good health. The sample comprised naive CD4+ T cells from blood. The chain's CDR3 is CASSLKEWPQYF. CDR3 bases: TGTGCCAGCAGCCTGAAGGAGTGGCCCCAGTACTTC.